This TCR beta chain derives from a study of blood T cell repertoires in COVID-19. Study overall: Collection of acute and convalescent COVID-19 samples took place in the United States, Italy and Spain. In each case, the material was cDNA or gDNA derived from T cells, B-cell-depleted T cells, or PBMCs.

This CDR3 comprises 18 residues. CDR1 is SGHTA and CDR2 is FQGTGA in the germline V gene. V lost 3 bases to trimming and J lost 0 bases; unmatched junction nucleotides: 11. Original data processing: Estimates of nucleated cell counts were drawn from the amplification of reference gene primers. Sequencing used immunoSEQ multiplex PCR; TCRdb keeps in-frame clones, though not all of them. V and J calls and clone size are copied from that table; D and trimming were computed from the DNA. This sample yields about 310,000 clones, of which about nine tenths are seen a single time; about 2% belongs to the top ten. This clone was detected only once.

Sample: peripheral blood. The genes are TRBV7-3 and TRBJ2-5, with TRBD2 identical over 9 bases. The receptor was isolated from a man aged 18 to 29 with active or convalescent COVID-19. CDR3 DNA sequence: TGTGCCAGCAGCTTTTGTCTAGCGGGACCGGCAAACCAAGAGACCCAGTACTTC. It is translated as CASSFCLAGPANQETQYF.